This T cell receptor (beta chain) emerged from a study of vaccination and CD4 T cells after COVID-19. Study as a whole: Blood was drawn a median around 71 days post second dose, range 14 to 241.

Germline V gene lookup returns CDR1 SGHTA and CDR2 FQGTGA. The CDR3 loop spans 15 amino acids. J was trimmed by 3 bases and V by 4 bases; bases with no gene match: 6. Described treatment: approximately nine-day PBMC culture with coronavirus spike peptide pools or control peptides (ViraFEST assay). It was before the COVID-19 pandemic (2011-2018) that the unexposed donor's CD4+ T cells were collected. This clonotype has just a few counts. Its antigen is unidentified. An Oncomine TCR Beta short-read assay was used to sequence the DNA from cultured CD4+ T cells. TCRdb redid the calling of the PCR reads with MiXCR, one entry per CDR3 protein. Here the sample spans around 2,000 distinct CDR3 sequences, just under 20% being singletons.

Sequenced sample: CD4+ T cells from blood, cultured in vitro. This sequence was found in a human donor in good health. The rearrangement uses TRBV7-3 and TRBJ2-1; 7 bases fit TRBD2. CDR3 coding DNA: TGTGCCAGCAGCTCCCTCGCTAGCGGCTACAATGAGCAGTTCTTC. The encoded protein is CASSSLASGYNEQFF.